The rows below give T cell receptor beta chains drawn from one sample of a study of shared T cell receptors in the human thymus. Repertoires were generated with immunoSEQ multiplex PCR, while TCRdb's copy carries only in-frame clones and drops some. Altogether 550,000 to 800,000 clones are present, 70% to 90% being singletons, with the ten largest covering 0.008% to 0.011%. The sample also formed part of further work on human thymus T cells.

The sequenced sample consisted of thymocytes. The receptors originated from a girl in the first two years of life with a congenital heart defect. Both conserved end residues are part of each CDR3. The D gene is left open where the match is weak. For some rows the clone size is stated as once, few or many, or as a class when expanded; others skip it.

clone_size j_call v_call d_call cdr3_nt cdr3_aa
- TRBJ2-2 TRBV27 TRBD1 TGTGCCACCCGATATCAACCCTCGTGGGGACAGGGGGCGCGAATCGGGGAGCTGTTTTTT CATRYQPSWGQGARIGELFF
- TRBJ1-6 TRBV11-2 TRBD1 TGTGCCAGCAGAAACCGGGACAGAGATAATTCACCCCTCCACTTT CASRNRDRDNSPLHF
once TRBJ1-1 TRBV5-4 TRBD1 TGTGCCAGCAGTTCGACAGGGGGCACGGGTACGACTGAAGCTTTCTTT CASSSTGGTGTTEAFF
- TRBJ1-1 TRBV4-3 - TGCGCCAGCAGGCCTCGGGGGAACCGAGGGACTGAAGCTTTCTTT CASRPRGNRGTEAFF
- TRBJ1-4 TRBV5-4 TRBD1 TGTGCCAGCAGCTTGAAATCAGGGGGCGCGTCAACTAATGAAAAACTGTTTTTT CASSLKSGGASTNEKLFF
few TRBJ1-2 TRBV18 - TGTGCCAGCTCACCGGGGGGTGAGAAGGCCAACTATGGCTACACCTTC CASSPGGEKANYGYTF
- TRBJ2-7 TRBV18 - TGTGCCAGCTCACCATGGCCCGGGACAAATTCCTACGAGCAGTACTTC CASSPWPGTNSYEQYF
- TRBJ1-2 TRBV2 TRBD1 TGTGCCAGCAGTGAGCTTAGGACAGGGGGAAACTATGGCTACACCTTC CASSELRTGGNYGYTF
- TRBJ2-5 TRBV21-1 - TGTGCCAGCAGCAAAGTGGGGACAGTTCAAGAGACCCAGTACTTC CASSKVGTVQETQYF
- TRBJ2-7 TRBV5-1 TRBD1 TGCGCCAGCAGCCCGCCCGGGACAGGGGACGGATACGAGCAGTACTTC CASSPPGTGDGYEQYF
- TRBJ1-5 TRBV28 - TGTGCCAGCAGTTCGACCTACAGACATAGCAATCAGCCCCAGCATTTT CASSSTYRHSNQPQHF
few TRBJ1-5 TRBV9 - TGTGCCAGCAGCGTGGGCCCTGGCGCGGGCCAGCCCCAGCATTTT CASSVGPGAGQPQHF
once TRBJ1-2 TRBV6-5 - TGTGCCAGCAGTTACAGGGGATACGGCTACACCTTC CASSYRGYGYTF
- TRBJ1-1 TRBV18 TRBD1 TGTGCCAGCTCACCCGTCCCTCCCCTGACAGGGGGATGGACTGAAGCTTTCTTT CASSPVPPLTGGWTEAFF
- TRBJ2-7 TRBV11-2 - TGTGCCAGCAGCCCCCCTGGACAGATTAACAGCTACGAGCAGTACTTC CASSPPGQINSYEQYF
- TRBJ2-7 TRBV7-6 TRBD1 TGTGCCAGCAGCTTAGAAGGGACAGGAGCCTACGAGCAGTACTTC CASSLEGTGAYEQYF
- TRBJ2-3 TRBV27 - TGTGCCAGCAGGTTAGGGAGCAGATTCACAGATACGCAGTATTTT CASRLGSRFTDTQYF
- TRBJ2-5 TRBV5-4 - TGTGCCAGCAGCTTGGCCCTCACAGCTATGGAGACCCAGTACTTC CASSLALTAMETQYF
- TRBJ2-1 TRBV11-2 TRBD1 TGTGCCAGCAGCTTGCCACCGGGACAGGGTTCGAATGAGCAGTTCTTC CASSLPPGQGSNEQFF
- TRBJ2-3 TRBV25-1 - TGTGCCAGCAGTACAGCAGATACGCAGTATTTT CASSTADTQYF
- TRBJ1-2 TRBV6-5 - TGTGCCAGCAGTTACAGACTAAACTATGGCTACACCTTC CASSYRLNYGYTF
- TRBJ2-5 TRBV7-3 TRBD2 TGTGCCAGCAGCTTTTCGGGACTAGCGGGGGCTGAAGAGACCCAGTACTTC CASSFSGLAGAEETQYF
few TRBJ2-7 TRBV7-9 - TGTGCCAGCAGCTTAGCGCTAGACAGCATCTACGAGCAGTACTTC CASSLALDSIYEQYF
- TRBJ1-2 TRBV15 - TGTGCCACCAGCGCCGCGGGCAGTCAAGCTATCGGCTACACCTTC CATSAAGSQAIGYTF
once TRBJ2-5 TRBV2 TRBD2 TGTGCCAGCAGTGCCTCTAGCGGGGGGGAACAAGAGACCCAGTACTTC CASSASSGGEQETQYF
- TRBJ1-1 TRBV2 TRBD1 TGTGCCAACCCGACAGGGACTTCGGCTTTCTTT CANPTGTSAFF
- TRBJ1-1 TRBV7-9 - TGTGCCAGCAGCACGAGAAACGGGAACACTGAAGCTTTCTTT CASSTRNGNTEAFF
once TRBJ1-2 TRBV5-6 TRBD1 TGTGCCAGCAGCTTCAGGGGGCGGGGTGGCTACACCTTC CASSFRGRGGYTF
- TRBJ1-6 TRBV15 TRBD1 TGTGCCACCAGCAGGAACCGGGACAGGGATTCACCCCTCCACTTT CATSRNRDRDSPLHF
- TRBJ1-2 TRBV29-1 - TGCAGCGTTATCACCTGGGAAGCGGACTATGGCTACACCTTC CSVITWEADYGYTF
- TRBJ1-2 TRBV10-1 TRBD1 TGCGCCAGCAGTGCCGAAACAGGGGAGGCCCGCGGCTACACCTTC CASSAETGEARGYTF
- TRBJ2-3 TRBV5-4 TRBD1 TGTGCCAGCAGCCCAGGGGGCCTCACAGATACGCAGTATTTT CASSPGGLTDTQYF